The 22 T cell receptor beta chains presented below share a single source sample, sequenced in a study of T cell responses to AZD1222 COVID-19 vaccine. Here immunoSEQ multiplex PCR was the method, and the copy in TCRdb shows in-frame clones only, minus some. The sample has 25,000 to 30,000 clones, about nine tenths seen once; the top ten hold over 1%. Specimen: peripheral blood, collected on day 0 of AZD1222 vaccination. These receptors were obtained from an adult in good health.

The chain has TRBV6-2 or TRBV6-3 and TRBJ2-2; D tentatively fits TRBD1 or TRBD2 (5 bases each). Per germline, CDR1 MNHEY and CDR2 SVGEGT. The length of the CDR3 is 15 residues. The V end lost 4 bases, the J end lost 7 bases, and 16 bases lay between the germline ends. The CDR3 loop is CASSWGRDGVGELFF. CDR3 nucleotides: TGTGCCAGCAGTTGGGGCCGGGATGGTGTCGGGGAGCTGTTTTTT.

The J gene is TRBJ1-5, the V gene TRBV2, with no clear D. Germline V gene sequence: CDR1 SNHLY, CDR2 FYNNEI. The CDR3 sequence is 16 residues long. Trimming took off 1 base at V and 2 bases at J, with 12 bases between the two ends. The DNA for the CDR3 is TGTGCCAGCAGTGAAGGAGGGCAGCGGCGCAATCAGCCCCAGCATTTT. This gives the protein CASSEGGQRRNQPQHF.

The chain couples TRBV5-1 to TRBJ2-7; the D gene could be TRBD1 or TRBD2 (5 bases each). This CDR3 is 14 amino acids long. The V end was cut by 3 bases, the J end by 2 bases, with 12 bases between. Germline CDR1 reads SGHRS; CDR2 reads YFSETQ. The DNA for the CDR3 is TGCGCCAGCAGCTCCGGGACGGAGACCTACGAGCAGTACTTC. The encoded protein is CASSSGTETYEQYF.

The genes are TRBV28 and TRBJ1-1, with TRBD1 matching over 7 bases. The CDR3 extends over 16 amino acids. The junction had 10 bases not matched to a gene; V was cut back by 6 bases and J by 0 bases. The germline V gene has CDR1 MDHEN and CDR2 SYDVKM. The CDR3 sequence: CASRLLSGGMNTEAFF. The CDR3 bases are TGTGCCAGCAGACTGCTGTCAGGGGGTATGAACACTGAAGCTTTCTTT.

This clone appeared a single time. This chain links TRBV5-1 with TRBJ1-2; no reliable D call. Germline loops: CDR1 SGHRS, CDR2 YFSETQ. With 2 bases removed from V and 3 bases from J, the gap between germline ends came to 8 bases. The CDR3 covers 13 residues. The chain's CDR3 is CASSFREDYGYTF. Written as DNA, the CDR3 is TGCGCCAGCAGCTTTCGGGAAGACTATGGCTACACCTTC.

V gene TRBV6-5 combines with J gene TRBJ2-4; TRBD1 matches 8 bases. Germline V lookup: CDR1 MNHEY, CDR2 SVGAGI. The V gene end was trimmed by 5 bases and the J gene end by 3 bases; junction bases not matched to a gene: 0. The CDR3 runs 13 residues. The CDR3 DNA is TGTGCCAGCAGTACAGGGGGCAAAAACATTCAGTACTTC. Encoded protein: CASSTGGKNIQYF.

The chain joins TRBV6-4 to TRBJ2-2; weak D call: TRBD2 (5 bases). The CDR3 loop spans 17 amino acids. Germline assignment: CDR1 MRHNA and CDR2 SNTAGT. V lost 6 bases, J lost 6 bases, and 23 bases lay in between. The CDR3 spells CASRALGAGPRSGELFF. The DNA for the CDR3 is TGTGCCAGCAGAGCCCTGGGAGCCGGGCCTCGCTCCGGGGAGCTGTTTTTT.

CDR3: CASQEWREVDTQYF. The CDR3 bases are TGTGCCAGCCAAGAGTGGAGGGAAGTGGATACGCAGTATTTT. J is TRBJ2-3 and V is TRBV2; maybe TRBD2 (6 bases). The CDR3 is made up of 14 amino acids. The ends were cut back, 8 bases at V and 6 bases at J, with 18 bases in the middle. Germline CDR1 and CDR2: SNHLY and FYNNEI.

This clone was detected once. This chain connects TRBV25-1 to TRBJ1-3; tentative D call: TRBD1 (5 bases). The V gene lost 6 bases and the J gene lost 11 bases, with 17 bases spanning the gap. The germline gives CDR1 MGHDK, CDR2 SYGVNS. The CDR3 is 13 amino acids. CDR3 DNA sequence: TGTGCCAGCAGCCGGTCTGGGGGACTGTCCATATATTTT. Its protein product is CASSRSGGLSIYF. Supplemented by reference TRBV25-1 and TRBJ1-3, the full variable domain reads EADIYQTPRYLVIGTGKKITLECSQTMGHDKMYWYQQDPGMELHLIHYSYGVNSTEKGDLSSESTVSRIRTEHFPLTLESARPSHTSQYLCASSRSGGLSIYFGEGSWLTVV.

The rearrangement joins TRBV30 to TRBJ2-7; D could derive from TRBD1 or TRBD2 (5 bases each). Germline CDR1 is GTSNPN and CDR2 is SVGIG (reference sequence). CDR3 length: 15 amino acids. Trimming removed 2 bases from V and 2 bases from J, with 16 bases in between. The CDR3 DNA is TGTGCCTGGAGTCCAGGATTTGGGGGAACCTACGAGCAGTACTTC. Residues: CAWSPGFGGTYEQYF.

The rearrangement uses TRBV6-2 or TRBV6-3 and TRBJ2-1; 13 nucleotides line up with TRBD2. This CDR3 comprises 16 residues. The trim removed 5 bases at V and 6 bases at J, leaving 7 bases unmatched. CDR1 and CDR2 from the germline V gene are MNHEY and SVGEGT. CDR3 DNA sequence: TGTGCCAGCAGTGGAAGGGGACTAGCGGGACTCAATGAGCAGTTCTTC. It translates to CASSGRGLAGLNEQFF.

CDR3 DNA: TGTGCCAGCAGTTCGTGGACCTATGAAAAACTGTTTTTT. As protein: CASSSWTYEKLFF. The chain recombines TRBV12-3 or TRBV12-4 with TRBJ1-4; the D is unclear. V lost 4 bases to trimming and J lost 6 bases, with 9 bases between them. The CDR3 length is 13 residues.

This clone appeared once. V is TRBV6-1 and J is TRBJ2-7; 11 positions match TRBD2. V lost 2 bases to trimming and J lost 6 bases; unmatched junction nucleotides: 3. The CDR3 totals 14 residues. The V gene's germline CDR1 is MNHNS and CDR2 SASEGT. The CDR3: CASSESSGRGEQYF. The CDR3 nucleotides read TGTGCCAGCAGTGAAAGTAGCGGGAGGGGCGAGCAGTACTTC.

The V call is TRBV19, the J call TRBJ1-5; 7 bases are shared with TRBD1. With 4 bases clipped from V and 7 bases from J, the junction kept 13 bases outside the gene matches. Germline assignment: CDR1 LNHDA and CDR2 SQIVND (reference sequence). This CDR3 is built from 16 residues. This chain's CDR3 is CASSTYPGQVGQPQHF. CDR3 nucleotide sequence: TGTGCCAGTAGTACTTATCCTGGACAGGTCGGACAGCCCCAGCATTTT.

The rearrangement links TRBV10-3 to TRBJ2-7; 12 bases match TRBD1. CDR1 is ENHRY and CDR2 is SYGVKD in the germline V gene. Unmatched junction bases numbered 11, after V lost 7 bases and J lost 7 bases. This CDR3 spans 15 amino acids. DNA for the CDR3: TGTGCCATCAAATTGGGACAGGGGGCCGGGTGGGAGCAGTACTTC. Translated, it gives CAIKLGQGAGWEQYF.

The CDR3 DNA sequence: TGTGCCAGCTCGCAAGAGAAGAATTCACCCCTCCACTTT. Amino acid sequence: CASSQEKNSPLHF. The chain recombines TRBV18 with TRBJ1-6; no clear D gene. V lost 6 bases and J 7 bases, leaving 10 bases between the germline ends. CDR1 is KGHSH and CDR2 is LQKENI in the germline V gene. The CDR3 sequence is 13 residues long.

This rearrangement joins TRBV7-9 to TRBJ1-2, with TRBD1 matching over 7 bases. The trim removed 4 bases at V and 2 bases at J, leaving 4 bases unmatched. The CDR3 spans 14 residues. In germline, CDR1 is SEHNR, CDR2 FQNEAQ (reference sequence). CDR3 loop: CASSSVGQNYGYTF. In nucleotides, the CDR3 is TGTGCCAGCAGCTCAGTGGGACAGAACTATGGCTACACCTTC.

This chain uses TRBV9 with TRBJ2-3; 7 nucleotides match TRBD2. V gave up 0 bases and J gave up 8 bases; unmatched junction bases: 9. This CDR3 is 15 amino acids long. Per the germline V gene, CDR1 is SGDLS and CDR2 is YYNGEE. CDR3 sequence reads: CASSVGGRGEGTQYF. For the CDR3, the DNA is TGTGCCAGCAGCGTAGGCGGGAGAGGGGAGGGTACGCAGTATTTT.

The CDR3 DNA is TGTGCCAGCAGTGAAAACGGCCAGGAAGCTTTCTTT. It encodes CASSENGQEAFF. V gene TRBV6-1 combines with J gene TRBJ1-1; D unresolved. The CDR3 runs to 12 residues. From germline, CDR1 is MNHNS and CDR2 SASEGT. V gave up 2 bases and J gave up 8 bases, with 9 bases separating them.

This clone was seen a single time. The chain has TRBV30 and TRBJ1-2; D is uncertain. V lost 4 bases and J 4 bases, leaving 16 bases between the germline ends. This CDR3 has 14 amino acids. Per the germline V gene, CDR1 is GTSNPN and CDR2 is SVGIG (reference sequence). The CDR3 loop reads CAWTSDGRFYGYTF. In DNA, the CDR3 is TGTGCCTGGACTAGTGACGGGAGGTTCTATGGCTACACCTTC.

CDR3 DNA: TGTGCCAGCAGTCAAACCACAGGGGAATGGAGCACAGATACGCAGTATTTT. It encodes CASSQTTGEWSTDTQYF. V is TRBV5-6 and J is TRBJ2-3; 7 bases are a match to TRBD1. J was trimmed by 0 bases and V by 5 bases; bases with no gene match: 12. The CDR3 is made up of 17 amino acids. The germline V gene encodes CDR1 SGHDT and CDR2 YYEEEE.

The chain couples TRBV10-3 to TRBJ2-1, with D uncertain. Germline CDR1 ENHRY, CDR2 SYGVKD. The CDR3 is 12 residues long. The V gene lost 4 bases and the J gene lost 6 bases, with 7 bases spanning the gap. The CDR3 sequence is CAISGRANEQFF. CDR3 sequence (DNA): TGTGCCATCAGTGGTAGGGCCAATGAGCAGTTCTTC.